The sequence of this TCR beta chain was determined in a study of shared clonotypes between healthy human individuals. Study conclusions and caveats: Sampling used blood alone; tissue repertoires probably differ.

CDR1 SGHDN and CDR2 FVKESK come from the germline V gene. V lost 8 bases and J 0 bases, leaving 11 bases between the germline ends. The CDR3 sequence is 14 residues long. TCRdb's table, derived via immunoSEQ multiplex PCR, lists solely in-frame clones and lacks some. The profile shows 740,000 or so clones, 73% of them singletons. A word on this clone: Its target is not known.

V is TRBV14 and J is TRBJ1-3, with D perhaps TRBD1 (5 bases). This receptor was identified in a woman younger than 45 in good health. Sequencing used memory CD4+ T cells sorted from blood. Subset described: CD45RA-negative fraction. As DNA, the CDR3 is TGTGCCAGCCGCAGGGAAAGCTCTGGAAACACCATATATTTT. This codes for CASRRESSGNTIYF.